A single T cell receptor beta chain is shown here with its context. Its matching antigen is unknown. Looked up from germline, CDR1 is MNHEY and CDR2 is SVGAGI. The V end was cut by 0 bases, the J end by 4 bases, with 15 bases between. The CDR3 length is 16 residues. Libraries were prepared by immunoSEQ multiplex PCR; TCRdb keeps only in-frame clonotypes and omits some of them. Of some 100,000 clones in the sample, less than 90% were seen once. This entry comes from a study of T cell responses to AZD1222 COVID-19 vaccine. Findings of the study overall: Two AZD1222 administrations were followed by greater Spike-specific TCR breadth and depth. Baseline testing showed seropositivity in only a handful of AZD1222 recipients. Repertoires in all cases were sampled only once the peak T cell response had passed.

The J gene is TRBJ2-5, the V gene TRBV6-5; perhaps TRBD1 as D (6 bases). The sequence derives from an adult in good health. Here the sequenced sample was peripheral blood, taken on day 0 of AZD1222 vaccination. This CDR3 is CASSYSGRGQGETQYF. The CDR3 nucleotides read TGTGCCAGCAGTTACTCAGGCAGGGGCCAGGGAGAGACCCAGTACTTC.